The T cell receptor (beta chain) described here comes from a study of Tregs in tolerant kidney transplant recipients. With respect to this clone: The sequence runs out 3 residues before the end of the CDR3; the remainder is reconstructed from the germline J gene.

Trimming left V 3 bases short and J 0 bases short, with 9 bases between. Germline V lookup: CDR1 DFQATT, CDR2 SNEGSKA (reference sequence). This CDR3 contains 13 residues. TCRdb's copy holds only in-frame clones and misses some; the assay was immunoSEQ multiplex PCR. This sample's clone table lists approximately 30,000 clones. The material sequenced was CD8+ T cells from blood, taken before the transplant. The receptor comes from a human donor who received a combined kidney and bone marrow transplant. This chain uses TRBV20-1 with TRBJ2-7; either TRBD1 or TRBD2 may fit D (6 bases each). The CDR3 protein is CSASGGGSYEQYF. The CDR3 DNA, read in part, is TGCAGTGCTAGTGGAGGGGGCTCCTACGAG.